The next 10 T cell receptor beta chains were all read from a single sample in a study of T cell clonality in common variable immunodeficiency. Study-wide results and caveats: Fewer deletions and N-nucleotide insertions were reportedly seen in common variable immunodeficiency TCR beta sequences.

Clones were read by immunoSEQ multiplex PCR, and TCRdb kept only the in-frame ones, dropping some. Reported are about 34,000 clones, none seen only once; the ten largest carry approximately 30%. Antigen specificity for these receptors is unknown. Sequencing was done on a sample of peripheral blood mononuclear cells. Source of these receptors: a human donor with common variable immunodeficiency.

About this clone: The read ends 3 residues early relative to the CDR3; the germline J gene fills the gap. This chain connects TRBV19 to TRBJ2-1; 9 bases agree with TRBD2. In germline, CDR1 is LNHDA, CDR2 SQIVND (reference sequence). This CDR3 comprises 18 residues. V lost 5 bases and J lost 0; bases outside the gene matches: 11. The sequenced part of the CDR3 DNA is TGTGCCAGTAGTCTTCCCCCACTAGCGGGTGGCTCCTACAATGAG. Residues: CASSLPPLAGGSYNE. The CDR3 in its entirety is CASSLPPLAGGSYNEQFF.

The sequenced part of the CDR3 DNA is TGCAGTGCTAGAGGACAGGGGGCTGGGAACACTGAA. It encodes CSARGQGAGNTE. The full CDR3 sequence reads CSARGQGAGNTEAFF. V and J are TRBV20-1 and TRBJ1-1; 10 bases agree with TRBD1. The read terminates 3 residues ahead of where the CDR3 ends, so the germline J gene completes it. V gave up 1 base and J gave up 1 base; unmatched junction bases: 3. In germline, CDR1 is DFQATT, CDR2 SNEGSKA (reference sequence). The CDR3 runs 15 residues.

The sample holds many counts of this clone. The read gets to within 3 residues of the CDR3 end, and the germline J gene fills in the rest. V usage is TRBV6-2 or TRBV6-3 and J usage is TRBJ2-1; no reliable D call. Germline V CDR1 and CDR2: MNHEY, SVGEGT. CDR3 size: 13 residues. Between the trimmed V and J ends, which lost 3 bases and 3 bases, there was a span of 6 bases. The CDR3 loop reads CASSYGRYNEQFF. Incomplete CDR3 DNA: TGTGCCAGCAGTTATGGGCGCTACAATGAG.

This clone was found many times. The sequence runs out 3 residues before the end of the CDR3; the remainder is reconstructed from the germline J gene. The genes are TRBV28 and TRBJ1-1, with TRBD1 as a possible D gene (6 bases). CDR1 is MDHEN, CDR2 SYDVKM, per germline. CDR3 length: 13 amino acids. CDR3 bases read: TGTGCCAGCAGTTTATCGGGGGGCGTAGAA. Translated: CASSLSGGVE. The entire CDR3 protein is CASSLSGGVEAFF.

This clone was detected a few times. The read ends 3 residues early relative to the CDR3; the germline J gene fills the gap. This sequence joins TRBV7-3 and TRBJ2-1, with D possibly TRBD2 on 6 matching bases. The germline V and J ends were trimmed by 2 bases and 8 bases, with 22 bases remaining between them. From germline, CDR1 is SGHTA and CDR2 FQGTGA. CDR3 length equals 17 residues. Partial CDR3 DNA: TGTGCCAGCAGCTTAGCGGGGCCTTTCCTATGGGAGGATGAG. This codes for CASSLAGPFLWEDE. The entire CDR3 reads CASSLAGPFLWEDEQFF. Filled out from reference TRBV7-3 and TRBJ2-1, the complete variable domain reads GAGVSQTPSNKVTEKGKYVELRCDPISGHTALYWYRQSLGQGPEFLIYFQGTGAADDSGLPNDRFFAVRPEGSVSTLKIQRTERGDSAVYLCASSLAGPFLWEDEQFFGPGTRLTVL.

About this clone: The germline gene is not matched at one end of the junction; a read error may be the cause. The sequenced CDR3 bases are TGTTCCAGCGGACCTAGCAATTCACCC. Translation gives CSSGPSNSP. In full, the CDR3 is CSSGPSNSPLHF. The V gene is TRBV7-9, the J gene TRBJ1-6; D is ambiguous. The read ends 3 residues early relative to the CDR3; the germline J gene fills the gap. Germline assignment: CDR1 SEHNR and CDR2 FQNEAQ (reference sequence). The CDR3 contains 12 residues.

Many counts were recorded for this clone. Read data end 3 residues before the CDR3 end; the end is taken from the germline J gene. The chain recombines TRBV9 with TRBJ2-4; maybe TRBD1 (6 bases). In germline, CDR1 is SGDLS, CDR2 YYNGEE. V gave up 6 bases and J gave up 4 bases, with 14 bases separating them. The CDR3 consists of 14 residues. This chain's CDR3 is CASNPGQPKNIQYF. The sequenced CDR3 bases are TGTGCCAGCAACCCGGGACAACCAAAAAACATT.

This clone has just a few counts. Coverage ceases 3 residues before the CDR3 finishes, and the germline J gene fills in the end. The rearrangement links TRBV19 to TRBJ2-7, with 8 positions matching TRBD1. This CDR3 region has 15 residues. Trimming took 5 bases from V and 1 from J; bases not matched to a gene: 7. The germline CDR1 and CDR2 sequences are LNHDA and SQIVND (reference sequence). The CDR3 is CASSLTGTGSYEQYF. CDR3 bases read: TGTGCCAGTAGTTTAACCGGGACAGGATCCTACGAG.

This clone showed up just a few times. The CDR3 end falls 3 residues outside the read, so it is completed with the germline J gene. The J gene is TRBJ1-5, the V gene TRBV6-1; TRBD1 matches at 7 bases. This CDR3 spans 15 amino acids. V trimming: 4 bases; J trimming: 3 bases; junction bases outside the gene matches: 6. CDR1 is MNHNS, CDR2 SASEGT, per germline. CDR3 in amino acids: CASSGPTGINQPQHF. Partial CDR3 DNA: TGTGCCAGCAGTGGCCCGACAGGGATCAATCAGCCC.

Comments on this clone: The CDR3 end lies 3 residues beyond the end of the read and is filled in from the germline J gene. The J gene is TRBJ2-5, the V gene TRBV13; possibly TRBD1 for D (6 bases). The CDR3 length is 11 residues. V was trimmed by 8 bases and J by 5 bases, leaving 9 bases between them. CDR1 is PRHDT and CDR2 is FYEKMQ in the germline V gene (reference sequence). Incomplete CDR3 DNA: TGTGCCAGCTCTAGGGGGGAGACC. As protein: CASSRGET. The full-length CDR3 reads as CASSRGETQYF.